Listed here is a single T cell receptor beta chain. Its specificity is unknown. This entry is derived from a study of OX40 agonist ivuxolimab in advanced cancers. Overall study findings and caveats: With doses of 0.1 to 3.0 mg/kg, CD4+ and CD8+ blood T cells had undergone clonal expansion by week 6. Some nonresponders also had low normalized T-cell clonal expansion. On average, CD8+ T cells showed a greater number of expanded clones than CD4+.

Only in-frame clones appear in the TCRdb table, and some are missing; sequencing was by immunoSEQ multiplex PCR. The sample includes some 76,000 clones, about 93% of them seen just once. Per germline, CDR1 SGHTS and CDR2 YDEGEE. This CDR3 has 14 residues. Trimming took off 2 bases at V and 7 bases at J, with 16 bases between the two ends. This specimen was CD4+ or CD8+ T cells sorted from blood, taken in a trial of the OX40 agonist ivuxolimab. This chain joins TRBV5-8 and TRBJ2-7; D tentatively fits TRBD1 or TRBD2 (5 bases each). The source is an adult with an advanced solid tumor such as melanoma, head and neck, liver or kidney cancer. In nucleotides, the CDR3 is TGTGCCAGCAGCTTCGGACTTGGGGGTCAGGAGCAGTACTTC. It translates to CASSFGLGGQEQYF.